The clone carrying this TCR beta chain appeared a few times. This specimen comes from a study of response to subunit inactivated influenza vaccine. A single record per CDR3 protein comes from TCRdb applying MiXCR to the RT-PCR reads. The repertoire holds 400,000 to 650,000 distinct CDR3 sequences, with approximately 6.9% as singletons. The V end was cut by 10 bases, the J end by 4 bases, with 7 bases between. This CDR3 is 10 amino acids long. Germline V gives CDR1 ENHRY, CDR2 SYGVKD. V gene TRBV10-3 combines with J gene TRBJ1-2, with D uncertain. This TCR was sampled from a man between 50 and 70 years old who received an inactivated influenza vaccine. Material: PBMCs from blood, obtained about 24 months after vaccination. CDR3 bases: TGTGCCACCTACAGCTATGGCTACACCTTC. Translation: CATYSYGYTF.